Given below is one T cell receptor beta chain in context. Original processing notes: Estimates of nucleated cell counts were drawn from the amplification of reference gene primers. Some clones are missing from TCRdb's copy, which holds only in-frame ones; the method was immunoSEQ multiplex PCR. That table supplies the V and J calls and clone size; D and trimming were determined from the DNA. The sample includes 400,000 to 450,000 clones, more than 70% of them seen just once. The data derive from a study of blood T cell repertoires in COVID-19. Overall study context: There were acute and convalescent COVID-19 samples, and they came from the United States, Italy and Spain.

CDR3 length: 14 residues. Looked up from germline, CDR1 is SGHRS and CDR2 is YFSETQ. Between the trimmed V and J ends, which lost 4 bases and 0 bases, there was a span of 9 bases. What was sequenced was peripheral blood. The genes are TRBV5-1 and TRBJ2-3; D is unclear. The TCR was taken from a woman in her fifties or sixties with COVID-19, enrolled during active disease. CDR3 coding DNA: TGCGCCAGCAGCATCGGTTTGAGCACAGATACGCAGTATTTT. The encoded protein is CASSIGLSTDTQYF.